Listed below are T cell receptor beta chains from one sample, sequenced in a study of low-dose radiotherapy and immunotherapy resistance in tumors. Each CDR3 protein is one row after TCRdb ran MiXCR on the reads. The profile shows 35,000 to 45,000 distinct CDR3 sequences, roughly 31% of them singletons. Sequenced here: PBMCs, sampled before treatment. The source is a male donor with gallbladder cancer. Both conserved end residues are part of each CDR3. A D gene is named only where the DNA matches it firmly. Size values are once, few and many counts, or a class for expanded clones, and some rows have none.

TRBJ2-1	.	many	TRBV27	TGTGCCAGCAGTCCCCCATGGGGTGGCGCCAACAATGAGCAGTTCTTC	CASSPPWGGANNEQFF
TRBJ1-5	TRBD1	.	TRBV27	TGTGCCAGCAGTATTGGGACAGGGGGGAATCAGCCCCAGCATTTT	CASSIGTGGNQPQHF
TRBJ2-1	.	.	TRBV18	TGTGCCAGCTCACCAAACCAGGGGACCTACAATGAGCAGTTCTTC	CASSPNQGTYNEQFF
TRBJ1-6	TRBD1	.	TRBV2	TGTGCCAGCAGCCGGGACAGCCAATCACCCCTCCACTTT	CASSRDSQSPLHF
TRBJ1-2	.	.	TRBV29-1	TGCAGCGTTCCATGGGGGGATAGAGGCGGCTACACCTTC	CSVPWGDRGGYTF
TRBJ2-1	.	many	TRBV11-2	TGTGCCAGCCGTCCGAGGGGGGGAATAGACAATGAGCAGTTCTTC	CASRPRGGIDNEQFF
TRBJ2-3	.	few	TRBV19	TGTGCCAGTAGCACCGGGCGTATCCCAGATACGCAGTATTTT	CASSTGRIPDTQYF
TRBJ2-1	.	many	TRBV12-3/TRBV12-4	TGTGCCAGCAGTTTCATCGAGCGGAGAGTCAATGAGCAGTTCTTC	CASSFIERRVNEQFF
TRBJ2-7	TRBD1	few	TRBV28	TGTGCCAGCACCCAAATGGGGACAGGCAGCTCCTACGAGCAGTACTTC	CASTQMGTGSSYEQYF
TRBJ2-7	.	many	TRBV2	TGTGCCAGCAGTACCCCGAGGGACCCCTCCTCCTACGAGCAGTACTTC	CASSTPRDPSSYEQYF
TRBJ2-3	TRBD1	.	TRBV5-4	TGTGCCAGCAGACTAGACAGGGGGTTGACAGATACGCAGTATTTT	CASRLDRGLTDTQYF
TRBJ1-4	.	many	TRBV7-9	TGTGCCAGCAGCTTAGGTGGAGAAGGGGCTGGTGAAAAACTGTTTTTT	CASSLGGEGAGEKLFF
TRBJ2-3	TRBD1	many	TRBV20-1	TGCAGTGCTAGTTCTGGGACAGGCGCCCTCTTTTTGTTGGATACGCAGTATTTT	CSASSGTGALFLLDTQYF
TRBJ2-2	TRBD2	few	TRBV20-1	TGCAGTGCTACCCCGACTAGCGCATACACCGGGGAGCTGTTTTTT	CSATPTSAYTGELFF
TRBJ2-7	.	.	TRBV23-1	TGCGCCAGCAGTCAAACCGCGGAACAGAGCTCCTACGAGCAGTACTTC	CASSQTAEQSSYEQYF
TRBJ1-2	.	.	TRBV28	TGTGCCAGCAGTTTTGGTAAAAACGGCTACACCTTC	CASSFGKNGYTF
TRBJ2-5	TRBD2	.	TRBV5-4	TGTGCCAGCAGCTTTCTAGCGGGGGGCACCCAAGAGACCCAGTACTTC	CASSFLAGGTQETQYF
TRBJ2-3	TRBD1	many	TRBV7-9	TGTGCCAGCAGCTTGCCAGGACAGGGGACCACAGATACGCAGTATTTT	CASSLPGQGTTDTQYF
TRBJ2-1	.	many	TRBV12-3/TRBV12-4	TGTGCCAGCAGTACCGAGACAGGAAGGAAGGCGTTCTTC	CASSTETGRKAFF
TRBJ1-1	.	.	TRBV2	TGTGCCAGCAGTGAAACCGTGGTCCCAGCTTTCTTT	CASSETVVPAFF
TRBJ1-1	TRBD1	few	TRBV27	TGTGCCAGCAGTTTATACAGGGGTACTGAAGCTTTCTTT	CASSLYRGTEAFF
TRBJ2-4	.	many	TRBV2	TGTGCCAGCAGGGAGGGGGCCGGGTATTCGGGCATTCAGTACTTC	CASREGAGYSGIQYF
TRBJ1-1	TRBD1	large	TRBV19	TGTGCCAGTAGTGGATACAGGGGTATGGGTGGAGGCGCTGAAGCTTTCTTT	CASSGYRGMGGGAEAFF
TRBJ2-1	TRBD2	once	TRBV9	TGTGCCAGCAGCCCACAATGGGGGGGTGGGGGCAATGAGCAGTTCTTC	CASSPQWGGGGNEQFF
TRBJ1-3	.	many	TRBV7-2	TGTGCCAGCAGCCTTAGCGGGTTCTCTGGAAACACCATATATTTT	CASSLSGFSGNTIYF